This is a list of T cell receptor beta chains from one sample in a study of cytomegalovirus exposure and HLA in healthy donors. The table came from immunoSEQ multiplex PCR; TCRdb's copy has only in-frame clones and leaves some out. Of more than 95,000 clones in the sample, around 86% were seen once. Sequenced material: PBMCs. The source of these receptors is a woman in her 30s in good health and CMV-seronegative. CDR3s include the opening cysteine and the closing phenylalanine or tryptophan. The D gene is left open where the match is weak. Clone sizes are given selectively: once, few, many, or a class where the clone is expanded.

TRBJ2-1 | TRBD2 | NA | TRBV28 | TGTGCCAGCAGTCCAGGGACTAGATCTGGCTACAATGAGCAGTTCTTC | CASSPGTRSGYNEQFF
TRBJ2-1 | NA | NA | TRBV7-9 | TGTGCCAGCAGCAATCCAGGGGTTGGTGAGCAGTTCTTC | CASSNPGVGEQFF
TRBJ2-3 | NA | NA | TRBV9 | TGTGCCAGCAGCGTAGGACCCAGGGGAACAGATACGCAGTATTTT | CASSVGPRGTDTQYF
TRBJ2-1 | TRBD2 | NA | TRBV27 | TGTGCCAGCAGTCTAGTCGGACTAGCGGGAGTTAGTGGGAATGAGCAGTTCTTC | CASSLVGLAGVSGNEQFF
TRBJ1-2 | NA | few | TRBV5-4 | TGTGCCAGCAGCTGGGGGGAAAACTATGGCTACACCTTC | CASSWGENYGYTF
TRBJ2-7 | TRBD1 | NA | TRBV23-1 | TGCGCCAGCAGTCAACCCCCCCGGACAGGTTGGTGTTTGTACGAGCAGTACTTC | CASSQPPRTGWCLYEQYF
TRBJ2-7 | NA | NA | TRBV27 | TGTGCCAGCAGTTATGTCAACGAGCAGTACTTC | CASSYVNEQYF
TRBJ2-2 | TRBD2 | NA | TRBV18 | TGTGCCAGCTCACCCCCGGAGCGGGAGTATATCGGGGAGCTGTTTTTT | CASSPPEREYIGELFF
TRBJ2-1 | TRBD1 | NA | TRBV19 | TGTGCCAGTAGCACTCACAGGGGCCTCCACAATGAGCAGTTCTTC | CASSTHRGLHNEQFF
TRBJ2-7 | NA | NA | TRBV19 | TGTGCCAGTAGTACCAGATCCGGGTCCTACGAGCAGTACTTC | CASSTRSGSYEQYF
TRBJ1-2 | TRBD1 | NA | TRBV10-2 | TGCGCCAGCAGGGCAGGACAGGGGGCGGATGGCTACACCTTC | CASRAGQGADGYTF
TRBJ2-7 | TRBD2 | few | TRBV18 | TGTGCCAGCTCACCCCCTAGCGGGAGGTACGAGCAGTACTTC | CASSPPSGRYEQYF
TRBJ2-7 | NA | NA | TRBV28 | TGTGCCAGCTCGATCAGCGGAACTAACTACGAGCAGTACTTC | CASSISGTNYEQYF
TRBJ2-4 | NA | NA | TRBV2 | TGTGCCAGCAGGAGGGATGGGCCGGGAAACATTCAGTACTTC | CASRRDGPGNIQYF
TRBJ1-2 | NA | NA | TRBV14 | TGTGCCAGCAGCCTCGGACTGGGCCTCATTTATGGCTACACCTTC | CASSLGLGLIYGYTF
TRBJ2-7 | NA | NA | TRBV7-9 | TGTGCCAGCAGCTTAGTGGCGGGACCGGTCTACGAGCAGTACTTC | CASSLVAGPVYEQYF
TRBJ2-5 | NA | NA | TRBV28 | TGTGCCAGCAGTTTGGGGGGATCAGAGACCCAGTACTTC | CASSLGGSETQYF
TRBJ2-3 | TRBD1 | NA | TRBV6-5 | TGTGCCAGCGGAGGACAGGGGGGCACAGATACGCAGTATTTT | CASGGQGGTDTQYF
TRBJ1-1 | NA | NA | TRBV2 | TGTGCCAGCACCACAGGGTTGTACACTGAAGCTTTCTTT | CASTTGLYTEAFF
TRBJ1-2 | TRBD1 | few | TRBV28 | TGTGCCAGCAGCCTACATACAGGGGGCGTTGGGGACTACACCTTC | CASSLHTGGVGDYTF
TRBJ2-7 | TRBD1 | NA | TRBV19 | TGTGCCAGTAAACCGGACAGGGGGCTGTACGAGCAGTACTTC | CASKPDRGLYEQYF
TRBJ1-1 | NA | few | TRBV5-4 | TGTGCCAGCAGCTTATCAGCGGGGGACACTGAAGCTTTCTTT | CASSLSAGDTEAFF
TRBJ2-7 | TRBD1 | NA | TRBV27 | TGTGCCAGCAGCGGGACAGGCGCCTACGAGCAGTACTTC | CASSGTGAYEQYF
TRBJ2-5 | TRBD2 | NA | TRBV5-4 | TGTGCCAGCAGCTTGAGCTTAGCGGGAGCAGAGACCCAGTACTTC | CASSLSLAGAETQYF
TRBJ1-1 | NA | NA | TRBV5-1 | TGCGCCAGCAGCTTGGCCTCTAACACTGAAGCTTTCTTT | CASSLASNTEAFF
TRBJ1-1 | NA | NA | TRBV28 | TGTGCCAGCAGCCTGGGGGGGAAGAACACTGAAGCTTTCTTT | CASSLGGKNTEAFF
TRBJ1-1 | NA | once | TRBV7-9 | TGTGCCAGCAGCTTAGCGAGGCAGACGGCAGACACTGAAGCTTTCTTT | CASSLARQTADTEAFF
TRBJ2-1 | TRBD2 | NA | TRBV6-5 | TGTGCCAGCAGTTACGCGGGAGGGCCTCAGTCGAGTGAGCAGTTCTTC | CASSYAGGPQSSEQFF
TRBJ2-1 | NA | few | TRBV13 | TGTGCCAGCAGCTTACGCAATGAGCAGTTCTTC | CASSLRNEQFF
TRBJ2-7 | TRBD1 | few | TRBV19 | TGTGCCAGTAGTATGGAGGACAGGGGAGGACGCTTCGCCCACGAGCAGTACTTC | CASSMEDRGGRFAHEQYF
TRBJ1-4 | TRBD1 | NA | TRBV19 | TGTGCCAGTAGTCCCACAGGGGGCTATGAAAAACTGTTTTTT | CASSPTGGYEKLFF
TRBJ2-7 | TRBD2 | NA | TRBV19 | TGTGCCAGTAGTACCGGGACTAGTCACTACGAGCAGTACTTC | CASSTGTSHYEQYF
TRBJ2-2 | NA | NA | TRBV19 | TGTGCCAGTAGACAGGGAAGTGTCGGGGAGCTGTTTTTT | CASRQGSVGELFF
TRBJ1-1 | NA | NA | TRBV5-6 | TGTGCCAGCAGCTTGGAGCCGAACACTGAAGCTTTCTTT | CASSLEPNTEAFF
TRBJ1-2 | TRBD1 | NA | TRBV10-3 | TGTGCCATCAAAGGACAGGGGGCGGACTATGGCTACACCTTC | CAIKGQGADYGYTF
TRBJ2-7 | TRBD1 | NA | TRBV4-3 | TGCGCCAGCAGCCGAGGGACAGGGGGCGAGGGTTACGAGCAGTACTTC | CASSRGTGGEGYEQYF
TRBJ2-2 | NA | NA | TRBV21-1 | TGTGCCAGCAGCAAAGGTCCTAGAAAGCGGGAGACCGGGGAGCTGTTTTTT | CASSKGPRKRETGELFF
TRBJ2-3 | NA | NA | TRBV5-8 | TGTGCCAGCAGCTTGGCGGGGACAGATACGCAGTATTTT | CASSLAGTDTQYF
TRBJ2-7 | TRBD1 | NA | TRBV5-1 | TGCGCCAGCAGCTTGCCCCGGGACAGAGGATCCTACGAGCAGTACTTC | CASSLPRDRGSYEQYF
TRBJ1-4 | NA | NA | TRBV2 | TGTGCCAACTCGGCATACGCAGGGGAAAATGAAAAACTGTTTTTT | CANSAYAGENEKLFF
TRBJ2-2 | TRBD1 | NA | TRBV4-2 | TGTGCCAGCAGCCAAATACAGGGGGCGAACACCGGGGAGCTGTTTTTT | CASSQIQGANTGELFF
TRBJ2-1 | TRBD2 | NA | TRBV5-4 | TGTGCCAGCAGCTTGGGGCGGGAGGTCTACAATGAGCAGTTCTTC | CASSLGREVYNEQFF
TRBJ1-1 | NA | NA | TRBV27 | TGTGCCAGCAGCTCGTACGGGAGGAACACTGAAGCTTTCTTT | CASSSYGRNTEAFF
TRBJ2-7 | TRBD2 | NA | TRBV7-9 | TGTGCCAGCAGCTTAGTGCTAGCGGGAGGGCCAGGCGAGCAGTACTTC | CASSLVLAGGPGEQYF
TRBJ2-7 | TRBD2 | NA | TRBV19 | TGTTCCGCCGGGGGGACTCTCTCCTACGAGCAGTACTTC | CSAGGTLSYEQYF
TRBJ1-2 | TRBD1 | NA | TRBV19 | TGTGCCAGTAGAGGGACAGGGGTTTTATTCGGCTACACCTTC | CASRGTGVLFGYTF
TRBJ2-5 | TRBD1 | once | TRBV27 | TGTGCCAGCAGTTTATGGGGCGACAGGGTACAAGAGACCCAGTACTTC | CASSLWGDRVQETQYF
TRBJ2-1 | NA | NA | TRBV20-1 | TGCAGTGCGGAGTCCCACAATGAGCAGTTCTTC | CSAESHNEQFF
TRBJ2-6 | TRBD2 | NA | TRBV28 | TGTGCCAGCAGTATAGCGGGCGCTCCATCTGGGGCCAACGTCCTGACTTTC | CASSIAGAPSGANVLTF